This T cell receptor beta chain was identified in a study of shared clonotypes between healthy human individuals. Across the whole study: Per donor, three plates held CD4 naive cells, three held CD4 memory, two held CD8 naive and one held CD8 memory. Study-wide findings and caveats: In the sorted subsets, rarefaction showed sequencing was incomplete despite large depth.

Only in-frame clones appear in the TCRdb table, and some are missing; sequencing was by immunoSEQ multiplex PCR. The data show about 2.1 million clones, 85% to 95% seen once. This clone was detected only once. Its antigen remains unknown. This CDR3 is 14 amino acids long. V lost 6 bases to trimming and J lost 4 bases, with 16 bases between them. Germline V gives CDR1 MDHEN, CDR2 SYDVKM. Naive CD8 cells comprised CD45RO-negative, CCR7-positively selected cells, excluding terminally differentiated effector memory CD45RA+ cells. This clonotype was sampled from a man between 18 and 35 years old in good health. Some clones in this sample may be carry-over from other donors' samples. The specimen sequenced was naive CD8+ T cells from PBMCs. This sequence joins TRBV28 and TRBJ2-7, with D tentatively TRBD2 (6 bases). The CDR3 DNA reads as TGTGCCAGCAGCCTAGCGTCAGTTCTTTACGAGCAGTACTTC. It codes for CASSLASVLYEQYF.